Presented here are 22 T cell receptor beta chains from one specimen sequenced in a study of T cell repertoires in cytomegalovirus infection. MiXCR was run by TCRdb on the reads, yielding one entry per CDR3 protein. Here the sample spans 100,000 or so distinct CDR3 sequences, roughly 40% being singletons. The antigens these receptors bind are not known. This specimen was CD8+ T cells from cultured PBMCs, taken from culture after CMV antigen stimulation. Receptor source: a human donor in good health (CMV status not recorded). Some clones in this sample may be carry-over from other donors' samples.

DNA of the CDR3: TGTGCCAGCAGTGAAGCGCGAGGGGCCAAAAACATTCAGTACTTC. Translating gives CASSEARGAKNIQYF. The J gene is TRBJ2-4, the V gene TRBV2; possible D gene TRBD2, 5 bases. The CDR3 is 15 residues long. The ends were cut back, 0 bases at V and 1 base at J, with 7 bases in the middle. The V gene's germline CDR1 is SNHLY and CDR2 FYNNEI.

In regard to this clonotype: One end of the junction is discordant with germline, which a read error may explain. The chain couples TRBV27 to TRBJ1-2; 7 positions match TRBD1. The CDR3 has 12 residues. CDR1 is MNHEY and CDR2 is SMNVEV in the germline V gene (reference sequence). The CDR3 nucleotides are TGTGCCAGCAGTCCCGGGACAGAGGTGATCGCCTTC. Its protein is CASSPGTEVIAF.

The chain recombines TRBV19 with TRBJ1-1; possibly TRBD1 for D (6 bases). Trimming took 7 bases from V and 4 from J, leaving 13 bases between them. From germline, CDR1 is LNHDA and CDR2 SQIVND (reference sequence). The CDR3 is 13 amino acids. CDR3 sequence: CASKAGGPTEAFF. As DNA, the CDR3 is TGTGCCAGTAAAGCCGGGGGGCCCACTGAAGCTTTCTTT.

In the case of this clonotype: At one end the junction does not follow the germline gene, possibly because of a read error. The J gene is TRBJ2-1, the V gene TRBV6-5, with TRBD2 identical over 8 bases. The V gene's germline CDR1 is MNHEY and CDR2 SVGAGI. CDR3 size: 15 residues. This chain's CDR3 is CTSSYERGNYNEQFF. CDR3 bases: TGTACCAGCAGTTACGAGCGGGGGAATTACAATGAGCAGTTCTTC.

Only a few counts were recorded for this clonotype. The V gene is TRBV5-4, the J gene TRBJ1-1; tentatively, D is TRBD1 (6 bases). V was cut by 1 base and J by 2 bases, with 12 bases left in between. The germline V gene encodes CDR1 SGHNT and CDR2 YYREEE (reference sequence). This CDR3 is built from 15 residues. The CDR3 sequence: CASSLFRDTNTEAFF. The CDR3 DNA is TGTGCCAGCAGCTTGTTTCGGGACACCAACACTGAAGCTTTCTTT.

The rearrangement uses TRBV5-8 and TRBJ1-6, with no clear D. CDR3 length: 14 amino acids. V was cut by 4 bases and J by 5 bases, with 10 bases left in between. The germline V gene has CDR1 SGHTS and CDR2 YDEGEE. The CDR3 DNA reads TGTGCCAGCAGCATATCACCAAATAATTCACCCCTCCACTTT. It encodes CASSISPNNSPLHF.

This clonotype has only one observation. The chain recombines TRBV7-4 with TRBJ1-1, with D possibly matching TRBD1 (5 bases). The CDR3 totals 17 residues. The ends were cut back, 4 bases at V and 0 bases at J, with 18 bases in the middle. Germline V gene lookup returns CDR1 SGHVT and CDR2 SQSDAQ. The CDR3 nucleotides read TGTGCCAGCAGCTGGGTCGGTCAGGGAGTAATGAACACTGAAGCTTTCTTT. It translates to CASSWVGQGVMNTEAFF. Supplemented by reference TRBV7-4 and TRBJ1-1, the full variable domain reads GAGVSQSPRYKVAKRGRDVALRCDSISGHVTLYWYRQTLGQGSEVLTYSQSDAQRDKSGRPSGRFSAERPERSVSTLKIQRTEQGDSAVYLCASSWVGQGVMNTEAFFGQGTRLTVV.

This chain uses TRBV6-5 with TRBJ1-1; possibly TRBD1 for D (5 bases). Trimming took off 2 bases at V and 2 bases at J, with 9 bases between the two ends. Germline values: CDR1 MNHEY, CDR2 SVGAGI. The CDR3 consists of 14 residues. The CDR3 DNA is TGTGCCAGCAGTTACGGGGGGATTAACACTGAAGCTTTCTTT. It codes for CASSYGGINTEAFF.

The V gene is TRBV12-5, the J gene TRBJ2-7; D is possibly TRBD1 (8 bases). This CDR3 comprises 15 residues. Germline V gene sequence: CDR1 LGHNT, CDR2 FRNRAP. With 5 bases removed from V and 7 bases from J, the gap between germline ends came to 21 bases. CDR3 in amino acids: CASGAGQGGSTEQYF. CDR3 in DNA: TGTGCTAGTGGTGCCGGACAGGGCGGGAGTACTGAGCAGTACTTC. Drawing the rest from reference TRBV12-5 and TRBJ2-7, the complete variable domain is DARVTQTPRHKVTEMGQEVTMRCQPILGHNTVFWYRQTMMQGLELLAYFRNRAPLDDSGMPKDRFSAEMPDATLATLKIQPSEPRDSAVYFCASGAGQGGSTEQYFGPGTRLTVT.

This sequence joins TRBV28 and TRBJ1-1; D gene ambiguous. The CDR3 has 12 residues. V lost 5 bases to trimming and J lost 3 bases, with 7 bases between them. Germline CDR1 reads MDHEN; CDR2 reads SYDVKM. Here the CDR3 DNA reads TGTGCCAGCAGTCCGGCTGACACTGAAGCTTTCTTT. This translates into CASSPADTEAFF. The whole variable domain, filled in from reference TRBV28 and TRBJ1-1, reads DVKVTQSSRYLVKRTGEKVFLECVQDMDHENMFWYRQDPGLGLRLIYFSYDVKMKEKGDIPEGYSVSREKKERFSLILESASTNQTSMYLCASSPADTEAFFGQGTRLTVV.

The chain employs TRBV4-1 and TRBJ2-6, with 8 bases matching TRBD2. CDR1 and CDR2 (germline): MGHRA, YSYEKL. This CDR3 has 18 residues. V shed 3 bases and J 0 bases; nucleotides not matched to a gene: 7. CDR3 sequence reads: CASSHGAGVSSGANVLTF. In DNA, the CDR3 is TGCGCCAGCAGCCACGGAGCGGGGGTAAGCTCTGGGGCCAACGTCCTGACTTTC.

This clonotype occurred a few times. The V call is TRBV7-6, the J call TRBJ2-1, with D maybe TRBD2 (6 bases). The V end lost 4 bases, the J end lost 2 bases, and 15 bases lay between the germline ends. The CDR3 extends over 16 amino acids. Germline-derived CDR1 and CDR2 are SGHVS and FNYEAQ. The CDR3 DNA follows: TGTGCCAGCAGCTCCGCTGGGGGGACGCCCTACAATGAGCAGTTCTTC. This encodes CASSSAGGTPYNEQFF. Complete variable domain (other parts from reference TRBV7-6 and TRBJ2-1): GAGVSQSPRYKVTKRGQDVALRCDPISGHVSLYWYRQALGQGPEFLTYFNYEAQQDKSGLPNDRFSAERPEGSISTLTIQRTEQRDSAMYRCASSSAGGTPYNEQFFGPGTRLTVL.

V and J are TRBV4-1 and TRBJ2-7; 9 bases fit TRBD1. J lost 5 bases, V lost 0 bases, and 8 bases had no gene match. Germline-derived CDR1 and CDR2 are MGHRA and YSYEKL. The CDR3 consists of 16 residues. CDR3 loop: CASSQESGQGYNEQYF. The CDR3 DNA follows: TGCGCCAGCAGCCAAGAATCAGGACAGGGGTATAACGAGCAGTACTTC.

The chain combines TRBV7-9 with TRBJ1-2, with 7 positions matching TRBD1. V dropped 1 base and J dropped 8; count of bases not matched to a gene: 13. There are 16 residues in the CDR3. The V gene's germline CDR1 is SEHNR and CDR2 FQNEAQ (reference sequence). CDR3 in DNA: TGTGCCAGCAGCTTAGGGTGGGGACAGATTTTGGAGGGCTACACCTTC. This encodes CASSLGWGQILEGYTF.

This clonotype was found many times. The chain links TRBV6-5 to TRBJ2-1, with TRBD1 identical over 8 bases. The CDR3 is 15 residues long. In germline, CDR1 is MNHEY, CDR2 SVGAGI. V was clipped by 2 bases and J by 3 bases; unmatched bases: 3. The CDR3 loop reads CASSYGTGSYNEQFF. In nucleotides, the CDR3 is TGTGCCAGCAGTTACGGGACAGGAAGCTACAATGAGCAGTTCTTC.

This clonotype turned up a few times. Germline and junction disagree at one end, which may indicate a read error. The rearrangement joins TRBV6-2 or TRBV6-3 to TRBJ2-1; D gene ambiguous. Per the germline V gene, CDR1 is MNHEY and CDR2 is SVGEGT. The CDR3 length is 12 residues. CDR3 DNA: TGTGCCAGCACTTACACCCCCAATGAGCAGTTCTTC. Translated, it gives CASTYTPNEQFF.

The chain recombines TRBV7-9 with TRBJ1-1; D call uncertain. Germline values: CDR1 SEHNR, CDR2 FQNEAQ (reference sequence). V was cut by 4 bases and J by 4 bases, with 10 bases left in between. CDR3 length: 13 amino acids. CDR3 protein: CASSSEEGTEAFF. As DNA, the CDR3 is TGTGCCAGCAGCTCCGAAGAGGGCACTGAAGCTTTCTTT.

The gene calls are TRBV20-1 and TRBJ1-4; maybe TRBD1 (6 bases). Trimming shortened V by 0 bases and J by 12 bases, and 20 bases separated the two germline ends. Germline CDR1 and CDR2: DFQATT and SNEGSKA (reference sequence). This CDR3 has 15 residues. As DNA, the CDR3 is TGCAGTGCTAGAGAAACCGGGGGCGGGGGGCTGGAACTGTTTTTT. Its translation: CSARETGGGGLELFF.

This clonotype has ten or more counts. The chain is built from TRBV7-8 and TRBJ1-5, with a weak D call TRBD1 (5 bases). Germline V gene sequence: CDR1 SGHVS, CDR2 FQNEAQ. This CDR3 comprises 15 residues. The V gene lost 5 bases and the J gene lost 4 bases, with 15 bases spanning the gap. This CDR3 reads CASSEATQGNQPQHF. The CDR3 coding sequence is TGTGCCAGCAGCGAAGCGACCCAGGGAAATCAGCCCCAGCATTTT. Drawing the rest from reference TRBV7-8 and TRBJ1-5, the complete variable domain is GAGVSQSPRYKVAKRGQDVALRCDPISGHVSLFWYQQALGQGPEFLTYFQNEAQLDKSGLPSDRFFAERPEGSVSTLKIQRTQQEDSAVYLCASSEATQGNQPQHFGDGTRLSIL.

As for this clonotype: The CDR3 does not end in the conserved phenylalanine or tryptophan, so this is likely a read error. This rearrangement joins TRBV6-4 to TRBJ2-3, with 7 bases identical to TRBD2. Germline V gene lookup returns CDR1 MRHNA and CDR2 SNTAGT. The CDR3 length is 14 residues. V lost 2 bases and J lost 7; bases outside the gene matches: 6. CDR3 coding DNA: TGTGCCAGCAGTGACGGGGGGGACTTCAATACGCAGTATTAT. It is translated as CASSDGGDFNTQYY.

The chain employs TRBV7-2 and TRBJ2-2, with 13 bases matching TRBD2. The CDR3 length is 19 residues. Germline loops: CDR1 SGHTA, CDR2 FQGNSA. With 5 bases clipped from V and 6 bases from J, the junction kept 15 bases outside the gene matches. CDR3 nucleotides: TGTGCCAGCAGCCTGGCAGGGAACGGACTAGCGGGAGAGGCCGGGGAGCTGTTTTTT. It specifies CASSLAGNGLAGEAGELFF.

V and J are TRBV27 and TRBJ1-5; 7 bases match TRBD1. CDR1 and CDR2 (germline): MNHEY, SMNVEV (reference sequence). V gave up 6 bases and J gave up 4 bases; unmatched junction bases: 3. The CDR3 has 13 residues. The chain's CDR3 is CASRLGQNQPQHF. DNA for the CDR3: TGTGCCAGCAGATTGGGACAGAATCAGCCCCAGCATTTT.